The following is a T cell receptor (beta chain) sequence with its context. Its antigen is unidentified. Researchers tagged individual cDNA molecules with unique molecular identifiers. A single record per CDR3 protein comes from TCRdb applying MiXCR to the 5' RACE reads. The sample consists of about 70,000 distinct CDR3 sequences, 13% to 15% of them appearing once. These data are taken from a study of early T cells in non-severe SARS-CoV-2 infection. In the study overall: From unsorted whole blood, bulk RNA was sequenced, and the chains remained unpaired.

Study-wide points: Matching with VDJdb favored anti-spike CD8 responses (missing private and CD4 specificities).

V gave up 5 bases and J gave up 5 bases, with 15 bases separating them. Per germline, CDR1 SGHTA and CDR2 FQGNSA. The CDR3 sequence is 14 residues long. The source is an adult who was a healthcare worker with PCR-confirmed SARS-CoV-2 infection or an uninfected control (not recorded which). Sequencing used whole blood, obtained at baseline. The genes are TRBV7-2 and TRBJ2-5; possible D gene TRBD1, 6 bases. DNA of the CDR3: TGTGCCAGCAGCCCCCCGACAGGTTGGGAGACCCAGTACTTC. Translating it yields CASSPPTGWETQYF.